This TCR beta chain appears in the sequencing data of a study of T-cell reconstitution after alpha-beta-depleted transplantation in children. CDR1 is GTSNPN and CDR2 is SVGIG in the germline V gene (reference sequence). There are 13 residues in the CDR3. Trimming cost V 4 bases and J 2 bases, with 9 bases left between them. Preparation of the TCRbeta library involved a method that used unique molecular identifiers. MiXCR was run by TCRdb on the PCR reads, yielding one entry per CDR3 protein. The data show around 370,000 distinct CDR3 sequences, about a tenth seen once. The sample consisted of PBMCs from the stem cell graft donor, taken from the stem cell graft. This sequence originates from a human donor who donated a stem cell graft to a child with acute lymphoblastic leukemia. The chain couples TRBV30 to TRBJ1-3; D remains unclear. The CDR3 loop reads CAWNSPAGNTIYF. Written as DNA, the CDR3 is TGTGCCTGGAACAGCCCCGCTGGAAACACCATATATTTT.